Shown below are 11 T cell receptor beta chains from a single sample sequenced in a study of blood T cell repertoires in COVID-19 (dated by TCRdb to the early 2020s). Libraries were constructed by the immunoSEQ multiplex PCR assay. TCRdb holds this immuneACCESS table with in-frame rearrangements only. Some clones are missing; in checked studies, unresolved V genes explain under half, and the rest has no known cause. In all, the sample holds roughly 200,000 clones, and approximately 92% of those were seen once. The ten largest clonotypes hold approximately 0.5% of the sample. The material sequenced was peripheral blood. These receptors were obtained from a man aged 45-60 years with acute or convalescent COVID-19.

The CDR3 nucleotides read TGTGCCAGCAGACAGACTAGCGGGGGGGGATTTGGCTCCTACGAGCAGTACGTC. This translates into CASRQTSGGGFGSYEQYV. The V and J genes are TRBV6-7 and TRBJ2-7, with 14 bases aligning to TRBD2. TRBV6-7 is annotated as an ORF whose role is uncertain. This CDR3 contains 18 residues. Trimming cost V 6 bases and J 0 bases; bases outside gene matches: 10.

The CDR3 sequence: CASSQQGRRSESSNQPQHF. In nucleotides, the CDR3 is TGTGCCAGCAGCCAACAGGGGCGCCGGTCTGAGAGCAGCAATCAGCCCCAGCATTTT. The J gene is TRBJ1-5, the V gene TRBV27; 7 bases agree with TRBD1. CDR3 size: 19 residues. The J segment lost 1 base and the V segment lost 6 bases, leaving 18 bases of the junction unmatched. CDR1 MNHEY and CDR2 SMNVEV come from the germline V gene (reference sequence).

The CDR3 loop is CASSPGALGGQPQHF. The CDR3 DNA is TGTGCCAGCAGCCCGGGCGCGTTAGGGGGTCAGCCCCAGCATTTT. The gene calls are TRBV9 and TRBJ1-5, with D possibly TRBD1 on 6 matching bases. Looked up from germline, CDR1 is SGDLS and CDR2 is YYNGEE. Trimming left V 4 bases short and J 6 bases short, with 17 bases between. CDR3 length: 15 residues.

The rearrangement uses TRBV2 and TRBJ1-6; 9 nucleotides agree with TRBD1. After removal of 5 bases from V and 9 bases from J, the junction contained 5 bases not matched to a gene. CDR3 length: 14 residues. Germline V CDR1 and CDR2: SNHLY, FYNNEI. The CDR3 spells CASSRDRGVSPLHF. CDR3 DNA: TGTGCCAGCAGTCGTGACAGGGGGGTTTCACCCCTCCACTTT.

The chain combines TRBV20-1 with TRBJ2-1; tentative D call: TRBD2 (5 bases). The CDR3 is made up of 11 amino acids. V shed 2 bases and J shed 12 bases, with 11 bases lying between them. CDR1 and CDR2 (germline): DFQATT, SNEGSKA (reference sequence). The CDR3 protein is CSARPIGGQFF. CDR3 coding DNA: TGCAGTGCTAGACCTATTGGAGGGCAGTTCTTC.

This clone was observed a single time. The chain couples TRBV19 to TRBJ1-1; 10 nucleotides agree with TRBD1. The CDR3 extends over 16 amino acids. The V segment lost 7 bases and the J segment 0 bases; nucleotides outside the gene matches: 8. Germline V gives CDR1 LNHDA, CDR2 SQIVND (reference sequence). CDR3 amino acids: CASIKGQGGLNTEAFF. The CDR3 DNA is TGTGCCAGTATAAAAGGACAGGGGGGATTGAACACTGAAGCTTTCTTT.

CDR3 in amino acids: CASSSRDEQYF. The CDR3 coding sequence is TGTGCCAGCAGCTCCAGGGACGAGCAGTACTTC. The rearrangement links TRBV11-1 to TRBJ2-7; maybe TRBD1 (5 bases). The germline gives CDR1 SGHAT, CDR2 FQDESV (reference sequence). The V end lost 4 bases, the J end lost 5 bases, and 6 bases lay between the germline ends. This CDR3 is 11 amino acids long.

CDR3 protein: CASQERGTNTGELFF. The CDR3 bases are TGTGCCAGCCAGGAGCGGGGGACGAACACCGGGGAGCTGTTTTTT. V gene TRBV7-9 combines with J gene TRBJ2-2, with 8 nucleotides matching TRBD2. The CDR3 has 15 amino acids. Germline V gene lookup returns CDR1 SEHNR and CDR2 FQNEAQ (reference sequence). J gave up 0 bases and V 8 bases, and 5 bases lay outside the gene matches.

The rearrangement links TRBV18 to TRBJ1-4; maybe TRBD1 (6 bases). The CDR3 extends over 16 amino acids. Germline assignment: CDR1 KGHSH and CDR2 LQKENI. V was cut by 6 bases and J by 4 bases, with 18 bases left in between. CDR3 DNA: TGTGCCAGCTCCTACCAGTCGGCAGGGGTTAATGAAAAACTGTTTTTT. It codes for CASSYQSAGVNEKLFF.

Comment on this clone: Other nucleotide sequences from this sample produce the same CDR3. The chain employs TRBV3-1 (or the pseudogene TRBV3-2) and TRBJ2-7; possibly TRBD1 for D (5 bases). V was shortened by 2 bases and J by 4 bases, with 6 bases between the two germline ends. This CDR3 comprises 12 residues. Germline values: CDR1 LGHDT, CDR2 YNNKEL (reference sequence). CDR3 bases: TGTGCCAGCAGCCAACAGGGTTACGAGCAGTACTTC. Its translation is CASSQQGYEQYF.

This rearrangement joins TRBV30 to TRBJ1-6; D gene ambiguous. The V and J ends lost 7 bases and 9 bases respectively, with 13 bases between them. This CDR3 comprises 12 residues. Per germline, CDR1 GTSNPN and CDR2 SVGIG (reference sequence). The CDR3 DNA is TGTGCCTACTCCCCGACTAGTTCACCCCTCCACTTT. It encodes CAYSPTSSPLHF.